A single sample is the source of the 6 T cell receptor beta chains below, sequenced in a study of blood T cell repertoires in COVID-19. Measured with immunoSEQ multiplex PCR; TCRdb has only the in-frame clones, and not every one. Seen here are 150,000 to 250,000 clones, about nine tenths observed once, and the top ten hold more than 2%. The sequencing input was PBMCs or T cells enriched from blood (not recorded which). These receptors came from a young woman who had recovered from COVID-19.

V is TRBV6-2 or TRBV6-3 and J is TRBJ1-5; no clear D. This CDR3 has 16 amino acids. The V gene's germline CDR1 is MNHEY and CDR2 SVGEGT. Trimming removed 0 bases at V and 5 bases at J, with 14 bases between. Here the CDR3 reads CASSYSFRAGDQPQHF. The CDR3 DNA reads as TGTGCCAGCAGTTACTCGTTCCGGGCCGGGGATCAGCCCCAGCATTTT.

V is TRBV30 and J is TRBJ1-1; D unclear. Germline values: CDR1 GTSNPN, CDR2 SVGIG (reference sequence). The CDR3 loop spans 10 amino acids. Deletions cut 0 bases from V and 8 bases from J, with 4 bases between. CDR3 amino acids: CAWSVPEAFF. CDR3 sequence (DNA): TGTGCCTGGAGTGTCCCAGAAGCTTTCTTT.

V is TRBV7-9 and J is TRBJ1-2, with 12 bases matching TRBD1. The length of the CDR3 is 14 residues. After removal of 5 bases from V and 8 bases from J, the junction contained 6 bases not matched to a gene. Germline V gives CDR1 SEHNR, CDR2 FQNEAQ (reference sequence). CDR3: CASSVGQGARGYTF. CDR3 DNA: TGTGCCAGCAGCGTGGGACAGGGGGCCAGGGGCTACACCTTC. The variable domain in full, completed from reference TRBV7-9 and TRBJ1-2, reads DTGVSQNPRHKITKRGQNVTFRCDPISEHNRLYWYRQTLGQGPEFLTYFQNEAQLEKSRLLSDRFSAERPKGSFSTLEIQRTEQGDSAMYLCASSVGQGARGYTFGSGTRLTVV.

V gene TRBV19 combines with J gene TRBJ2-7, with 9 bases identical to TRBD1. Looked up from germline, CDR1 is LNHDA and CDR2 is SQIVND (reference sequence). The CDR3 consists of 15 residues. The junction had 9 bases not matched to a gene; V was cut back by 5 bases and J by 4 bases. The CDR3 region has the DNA TGTGCCAGTAGTGCCAACAGGGGGCGCTTTTACGAGCAGTACTTC. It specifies CASSANRGRFYEQYF.

Written as DNA, the CDR3 is TGTGCCAGCTCCGAGACGGGGGACACCGGGGAGCTGTTTTTT. Amino acids: CASSETGDTGELFF. The rearrangement joins TRBV18 to TRBJ2-2; tentative D call: TRBD2 (6 bases). This CDR3 region has 14 residues. From germline, CDR1 is KGHSH and CDR2 LQKENI. Between the trimmed V and J ends, which lost 6 bases and 3 bases, there was a span of 11 bases.

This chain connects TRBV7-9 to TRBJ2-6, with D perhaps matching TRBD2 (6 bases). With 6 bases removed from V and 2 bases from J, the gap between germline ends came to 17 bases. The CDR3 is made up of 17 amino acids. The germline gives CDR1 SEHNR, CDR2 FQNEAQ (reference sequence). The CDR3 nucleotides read TGTGCCAGCAGTCCTCGAGGAGGAGGGACTGGGGCCAACGTCCTGACTTTC. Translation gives CASSPRGGGTGANVLTF.